The 30 T cell receptor beta chains presented below share a single source sample, sequenced in a study of blood T cells in healthy people across ages. Sample-barcoded 5' priming and a J-beta primer mix drove a second PCR of about 6 to 12 cycles. TCRdb used MiXCR to reprocess the 5' RACE reads, holding one entry per CDR3 protein. The data hold just over 1 million distinct CDR3 sequences, with 45% observed a single time. The sample was blood. Every receptor here comes from an older woman in good health.

This clonotype has just a few counts. The V gene is TRBV14, the J gene TRBJ2-1, with no clear D. The germline gives CDR1 SGHDN, CDR2 FVKESK. Trimming took off 2 bases at V and 0 bases at J, with 8 bases between the two ends. This CDR3 has 15 residues. The CDR3 loop reads CASSQRTASYNEQFF. The CDR3 DNA reads TGTGCCAGCAGCCAAAGGACGGCCTCCTACAATGAGCAGTTCTTC.

For the CDR3, the DNA is TGCAGTGCTGCGGACAGAGGCGCGGAAGCTTTCTTT. It encodes CSAADRGAEAFF. This chain joins TRBV20-1 and TRBJ1-1; perhaps TRBD1 as D (6 bases). V was pared by 5 bases and J by 8 bases, with 15 bases between. The CDR3 is made up of 12 amino acids. The germline V gene encodes CDR1 DFQATT and CDR2 SNEGSKA (reference sequence).

The rearrangement links TRBV5-1 to TRBJ2-5; D unclear. CDR1 SGHRS and CDR2 YFSETQ come from the germline V gene. The CDR3 is 13 amino acids. Trimming cost V 3 bases and J 4 bases, with 10 bases left between them. The CDR3 loop reads CASSWDVSETQYF. In DNA, the CDR3 is TGCGCCAGCAGCTGGGATGTCTCAGAGACCCAGTACTTC.

This clonotype was detected a few times. V is TRBV28 and J is TRBJ2-7; perhaps TRBD2 as D (6 bases). The CDR3 extends over 14 amino acids. CDR1 and CDR2 from the germline V gene are MDHEN and SYDVKM. The V gene lost 5 bases and the J gene lost 4 bases, with 15 bases spanning the gap. The CDR3 sequence: CASSGGTDWYEQYF. The CDR3 DNA reads as TGTGCCAGCAGTGGAGGGACTGATTGGTACGAGCAGTACTTC.

The V gene is TRBV29-1, the J gene TRBJ2-2; no firm D call. Germline V lookup: CDR1 SQVTM, CDR2 ANQGSEA. The CDR3 is 11 residues long. V was pared by 6 bases and J by 6 bases, with 8 bases between. The CDR3 DNA sequence: TGCAGCGTCGCGATAGCCGGGGAGCTGTTTTTT. Translating gives CSVAIAGELFF.

This clonotype was seen a handful of times. This chain joins TRBV20-1 and TRBJ2-3; D might be TRBD2 (5 bases). The CDR3 runs to 15 residues. Trimming took 6 bases from V and 4 from J, leaving 20 bases between them. Germline V gene data show CDR1 as DFQATT and CDR2 as SNEGSKA (reference sequence). The DNA for the CDR3 is TGCAGTGCCACGTTTAGAGATGGGAGCCCAGATACGCAGTATTTT. As protein: CSATFRDGSPDTQYF.

J is TRBJ2-1 and V is TRBV20-1; 8 nucleotides line up with TRBD2. V trimming: 3 bases; J trimming: 3 bases; junction bases outside the gene matches: 4. Germline CDR1 and CDR2: DFQATT and SNEGSKA (reference sequence). CDR3 length: 14 amino acids. The CDR3, as DNA: TGCAGTGCTAGGGGTAGCGGGGACTACAATGAGCAGTTCTTC. Translated, it gives CSARGSGDYNEQFF.

This clonotype was counted ten times or more. The rearrangement joins TRBV6-6 to TRBJ2-7, with D perhaps TRBD1 (6 bases). With 11 bases removed from V and 6 bases from J, the gap between germline ends came to 17 bases. The CDR3 has 12 amino acids. Germline V gives CDR1 MNHNY, CDR2 SVGAGI (reference sequence). CDR3 nucleotides: TGTGCCGTCACTAGGGAGACAGGCGAGCAGTACTTC. It yields the protein CAVTRETGEQYF.

This clonotype has a handful of counts. This rearrangement joins TRBV4-2 to TRBJ2-1; 10 bases map to TRBD2. Unmatched junction bases numbered 9, after V lost 1 base and J lost 6 bases. The germline V gene encodes CDR1 LGHNA and CDR2 YNFKEQ. The CDR3 consists of 17 residues. The CDR3 loop is CASSQVMGLAGVNEQFF. The CDR3 DNA sequence: TGTGCCAGCAGCCAAGTAATGGGGCTAGCGGGAGTCAATGAGCAGTTCTTC.

The CDR3, as DNA: TGTGCCAGCAGTGACGGGACAGTCCGGGCCTACGAGCAGTACTTC. This encodes CASSDGTVRAYEQYF. The V gene is TRBV6-1, the J gene TRBJ2-5; 7 bases agree with TRBD1. The better agreement between TRBJ2-7 and the DNA end casts doubt on the J call. Germline assignment: CDR1 MNHNS and CDR2 SASEGT. The CDR3 is made up of 15 amino acids.

This clonotype is a singleton in its sample. The genes are TRBV11-1 and TRBJ2-2, with D perhaps matching TRBD2 (6 bases). The CDR3 consists of 18 residues. CDR1 SGHAT and CDR2 FQDESV come from the germline V gene (reference sequence). With 6 bases removed from V and 0 bases from J, the gap between germline ends came to 20 bases. The CDR3 spells CASRGTRSGRANTGELFF. DNA of the CDR3: TGTGCCAGCAGGGGGACTCGGAGCGGGCGAGCGAACACCGGGGAGCTGTTTTTT.

This clonotype was detected only a few times. The chain couples TRBV2 to TRBJ2-5; D possibly corresponds to TRBD2 (6 bases). V was trimmed by 3 bases and J by 4 bases, leaving 9 bases between them. Germline assignment: CDR1 SNHLY and CDR2 FYNNEI. This CDR3 has 13 residues. The CDR3 loop reads CASSDVGGETQYF. The CDR3 DNA reads TGTGCCAGCAGTGATGTCGGGGGAGAGACCCAGTACTTC.

J is TRBJ2-7 and V is TRBV20-1; possibly TRBD1 or TRBD2 for D (6 bases each). The CDR3 totals 14 residues. Trimming left V 2 bases short and J 5 bases short, with 16 bases between. Germline values: CDR1 DFQATT, CDR2 SNEGSKA (reference sequence). For the CDR3, the DNA is TGCAGTGCTAGATTTTCCGGGGGCGTTGACGAGCAGTACTTC. Protein product: CSARFSGGVDEQYF.

The rearrangement links TRBV6-1 to TRBJ2-1; D possibly uses TRBD1 or TRBD2 (5 bases each). The CDR3 is 15 amino acids. V was clipped by 7 bases and J by 7 bases, with 20 bases between them. Germline V gene sequence: CDR1 MNHNS, CDR2 SASEGT. The CDR3: CASKGSLARGNEQFF. The CDR3 nucleotides are TGTGCCAGCAAGGGGAGTTTAGCTCGAGGGAATGAGCAGTTCTTC.

The rearrangement uses TRBV19 and TRBJ2-5, with TRBD2 identical over 9 bases. CDR3 length: 17 amino acids. Germline values: CDR1 LNHDA, CDR2 SQIVND (reference sequence). The trim removed 3 bases at V and 2 bases at J, leaving 10 bases unmatched. The CDR3 region has the DNA TGTGCCAGTAGTATCTCGGCCAGCGGGAGGCGGCAAGAGACCCAGTACTTC. Its translation is CASSISASGRRQETQYF.

The chain has TRBV18 and TRBJ2-6; 10 nucleotides agree with TRBD2. CDR3 length: 19 residues. Germline V lookup: CDR1 KGHSH, CDR2 LQKENI. With 0 bases clipped from V and 4 bases from J, the junction kept 9 bases outside the gene matches. The CDR3 spells CASSPPGLAGGSGANVLTF. The DNA of the CDR3 is TGTGCCAGCTCACCACCTGGGTTAGCGGGAGGCTCAGGGGCCAACGTCCTGACTTTC. The full variable domain, with the rest looked up from reference TRBV18 and TRBJ2-6, is NAGVMQNPRHLVRRRGQEARLRCSPMKGHSHVYWYRQLPEEGLKFMVYLQKENIIDESGMPKERFSAEFPKEGPSILRIQQVVRGDSAAYFCASSPPGLAGGSGANVLTFGAGSRLTVL.

The gene calls are TRBV4-3 and TRBJ2-3; TRBD2 might be the D (6 bases). With 3 bases removed from V and 2 bases from J, the gap between germline ends came to 18 bases. The CDR3 runs to 17 residues. In germline, CDR1 is LGHNA, CDR2 YSLEER. DNA of the CDR3: TGCGCCAGCAGCCAGGGGGGTAGCGCACTTATCACAGATACGCAGTATTTT. It codes for CASSQGGSALITDTQYF.

Only a few counts were recorded for this clonotype. The CDR3 sequence: CASSLGLSEQFF. The CDR3 DNA sequence: TGTGCCAGCAGTTTAGGACTATCCGAGCAGTTCTTC. The rearrangement uses TRBV12-3 or TRBV12-4 and TRBJ2-1; D perhaps matches TRBD2 (5 bases). This CDR3 has 12 residues. Deletions cut 1 base from V and 10 bases from J, with 8 bases between.

The V and J genes are TRBV20-1 and TRBJ2-3; TRBD2 agrees at 7 bases. The CDR3 covers 14 residues. The germline CDR1 and CDR2 sequences are DFQATT and SNEGSKA (reference sequence). V trimming: 1 base; J trimming: 5 bases; junction bases outside the gene matches: 6. The CDR3 sequence is CSARVAGAIDTQYF. CDR3 nucleotides: TGCAGTGCTAGAGTGGCGGGAGCGATAGATACGCAGTATTTT.

This clonotype was detected many times. The rearrangement uses TRBV12-3 or TRBV12-4 and TRBJ2-5, with D hard to call. Trimming removed 5 bases from V and 2 bases from J, with 6 bases in between. CDR3 size: 12 residues. CDR3 protein: CASSNSQETQYF. CDR3 sequence (DNA): TGTGCCAGCAGTAACAGTCAAGAGACCCAGTACTTC.

The DNA of the CDR3 is TGTGCCAGCAGCGCCGGGTTTAGCGGGAGCTACGAGCAGTACTTC. This encodes CASSAGFSGSYEQYF. This chain joins TRBV11-1 and TRBJ2-7; TRBD2 matches at 9 bases. V shed 5 bases and J 3 bases; nucleotides not matched to a gene: 8. The germline gives CDR1 SGHAT, CDR2 FQDESV (reference sequence). This CDR3 has 15 amino acids.

This chain links TRBV5-5 with TRBJ2-7, with 9 positions matching TRBD1. There are 17 residues in the CDR3. J gave up 3 bases and V 4 bases, and 14 bases lay outside the gene matches. Germline V gene sequence: CDR1 SGHKS, CDR2 YYEKEE (reference sequence). The CDR3 region is CASSLRPRDRAYYEQYF. CDR3 in DNA: TGTGCCAGCAGCCTCCGGCCCCGGGACAGGGCATACTACGAGCAGTACTTC.

The chain carries TRBV28 and TRBJ2-4; a weak D match, TRBD1 (5 bases). This CDR3 region has 15 residues. Germline V gives CDR1 MDHEN, CDR2 SYDVKM. Trimming left V 7 bases short and J 0 bases short, with 13 bases between. The CDR3 DNA follows: TGTGCCAGCATTCCGGCAGGGCTAGCCAAAAACATTCAGTACTTC. The encoded protein is CASIPAGLAKNIQYF.

This chain joins TRBV15 and TRBJ2-7; 8 bases fit TRBD2. Trimming cost V 6 bases and J 7 bases; bases outside gene matches: 14. Germline V CDR1 and CDR2: LNHNV, YYDKDF (reference sequence). The CDR3 has 15 residues. CDR3 loop: CATRSISGVNNEQYF. Here the CDR3 DNA reads TGTGCCACCAGGTCGATTAGCGGGGTGAACAATGAGCAGTACTTC.

The chain recombines TRBV20-1 with TRBJ2-5; 11 bases agree with TRBD1. The CDR3 has 13 amino acids. Germline V gene data show CDR1 as DFQATT and CDR2 as SNEGSKA (reference sequence). The V segment lost 7 bases and the J segment 11 bases; nucleotides outside the gene matches: 12. CDR3 coding DNA: TGCAGTGGCCCGGGACAGGGGGGCAATGAGCAGTACTTC. As protein: CSGPGQGGNEQYF.

The chain combines TRBV5-6 with TRBJ2-7; no firm D call. Trimming pared 1 base from V and 0 bases from J, leaving 11 bases between. The CDR3 has 15 residues. Germline CDR1 SGHDT, CDR2 YYEEEE. As DNA, the CDR3 is TGTGCCAGCAGCTTGATGATGACGTCCTCCTACGAGCAGTACTTC. Its translation is CASSLMMTSSYEQYF.

The chain couples TRBV11-1 to TRBJ2-7; D gene ambiguous. Germline V lookup: CDR1 SGHAT, CDR2 FQDESV (reference sequence). Trimming took off 4 bases at V and 7 bases at J, with 14 bases between the two ends. The CDR3 runs to 13 residues. This CDR3 reads CASSSFGNNEQYF. In DNA form, the CDR3 reads TGTGCCAGCAGCTCATTTGGTAACAATGAGCAGTACTTC.

The V call is TRBV5-1, the J call TRBJ2-5; 11 bases agree with TRBD2. The J call may be wrong; the DNA end is better matched by TRBJ2-7. The germline CDR1 and CDR2 sequences are SGHRS and YFSETQ. This CDR3 is 16 amino acids long. The CDR3 sequence is CASSAGKLAGESEQYF. The CDR3 nucleotides read TGCGCCAGCAGCGCGGGAAAACTAGCGGGAGAGTCCGAGCAGTACTTC.

This clonotype appeared a few times. V usage is TRBV27 and J usage is TRBJ2-1, with 12 bases matching TRBD2. The CDR3 sequence is 16 residues long. V lost 6 bases, J lost 7 bases, and 10 bases stayed unmatched. Per the germline V gene, CDR1 is MNHEY and CDR2 is SMNVEV (reference sequence). CDR3 amino acids: CASSSTPTSGSNEQFF. The CDR3 DNA is TGTGCCAGCAGCTCCACCCCGACTAGCGGGAGTAATGAGCAGTTCTTC.

The V call is TRBV10-2, the J call TRBJ1-1, with D perhaps TRBD1 (5 bases). CDR3 length equals 12 residues. In germline, CDR1 is WSHSY, CDR2 SAAADI. Trimming stripped 6 bases from V and 11 bases from J, with 16 bases between. CDR3 residues: CASRVAGDAAFF. As DNA, the CDR3 is TGCGCCAGCAGGGTAGCGGGGGACGCTGCTTTCTTT.